This T cell receptor (beta chain) was sequenced in a study of cytomegalovirus exposure and HLA in healthy donors. Study-wide results and caveats: A later analysis by the authors found several of the most significant clusters apparently linked to common viral pathogens. When analyzed later, a missense DCLRE1C variant was found to be linked to TCR beta V- and J-gene trimming.

Primers: 60 Vbeta forward and 13 Jbeta reverse. Sequencing was performed with immunoSEQ multiplex PCR; in TCRdb, only in-frame clones are kept and a portion is missing. The sample has roughly 150,000 clones, around four fifths seen once; the top ten hold over 8%. Remarks on this clone: Its specificity is unknown. This same CDR3 is encoded by further DNA sequences in the sample.

From germline, CDR1 is MNHNS and CDR2 SASEGT. After removal of 3 bases from V and 5 bases from J, the junction contained 2 bases not matched to a gene. This CDR3 contains 15 residues. Sequencing was done on a sample of PBMCs. The chain combines TRBV6-1 with TRBJ2-2, with TRBD1 matching over 11 bases. The sequence derives from a man in his late teens or twenties in good health and CMV-seropositive. In nucleotides, the CDR3 is TGTGCCAGCAGTGAGGGGACAGGGGGAACCGGGGAGCTGTTTTTT. Amino acid sequence: CASSEGTGGTGELFF.